This TCR beta chain was identified during a study of cytomegalovirus exposure and HLA in healthy donors. Germline V lookup: CDR1 MNHEY, CDR2 SVGAGI. The CDR3 runs 15 residues. V shed 7 bases and J shed 2 bases, with 16 bases lying between them. This PCR relied on a set of 60 Vbeta primers and 13 Jbeta primers. The assay was immunoSEQ multiplex PCR, and TCRdb's table has in-frame clones only and misses some. The sample yields 62,000 or so clones, 65% to 90% seen once. This sequence joins TRBV6-5 and TRBJ2-3; D ambiguous. Sequencing used PBMCs. The receptor's source is a man aged 30-40 years in good health and CMV-seronegative. For the CDR3, the DNA is TGTGCCAGCACCCTACTCGGCGGAGCCACAGATACGCAGTATTTT. Protein sequence: CASTLLGGATDTQYF.